A single sample is the source of the 10 T cell receptor beta chains below, sequenced in a study of T cell clonotyping in hematopoietic cell transplantation (dated by TCRdb to the early 2020s). To prepare the library, the immunoSEQ multiplex PCR assay was applied. Here the immuneACCESS table is served through TCRdb, limited to in-frame sequences with V and J called. Missing clones are a known gap in these copies; in checked studies unresolved V genes cover under half, and the rest lacks a known reason. The table for this sample lists approximately 30,000 clones; approximately 96% of them were counted only once. The ten top clones hold approximately 1.3% of the sample. The sequenced sample was peripheral blood mononuclear cells. Source of these receptors: a man aged 45-60 years in good health. Some clones in this sample may be carry-over from other donors' samples.

V and J are TRBV7-9 and TRBJ2-7; the D gene is possibly TRBD1 (5 bases). The ends were cut back, 5 bases at V and 3 bases at J, with 11 bases in the middle. This CDR3 contains 13 residues. CDR1 SEHNR and CDR2 FQNEAQ come from the germline V gene (reference sequence). The CDR3 coding sequence is TGTGCCAGCAGCATCAGGGATTACTACGAGCAGTACTTC. Encoded protein: CASSIRDYYEQYF.

The chain is built from TRBV6-5 and TRBJ2-5; D remains unclear. Germline V lookup: CDR1 MNHEY, CDR2 SVGAGI. This CDR3 region has 12 residues. Deletions cut 6 bases from V and 5 bases from J, with 10 bases between. This CDR3 is CASSPNRETQYF. The CDR3 region has the DNA TGTGCCAGCAGCCCCAATAGGGAGACCCAGTACTTC.

J is TRBJ1-2 and V is TRBV5-6, with D perhaps TRBD1 (6 bases). The CDR3 consists of 12 residues. Germline V CDR1 and CDR2: SGHDT, YYEEEE. Trimming removed 5 bases at V and 11 bases at J, with 16 bases between. The DNA for the CDR3 is TGTGCCAGCAGTTACTTCGGGCAGGGGTACACCTTC. Protein product: CASSYFGQGYTF.

V gene TRBV5-1 combines with J gene TRBJ1-1; D not resolved. The CDR3 has 12 residues. CDR1 and CDR2 from the germline V gene are SGHRS and YFSETQ. Trimming took 0 bases from V and 7 from J, leaving 7 bases between them. CDR3 DNA: TGCGCCAGCAGCTTGGGAAGATATGAAGCTTTCTTT. Protein: CASSLGRYEAFF.

The V call is TRBV5-1, the J call TRBJ1-2, with a possible D match to TRBD1 (5 bases). In germline, CDR1 is SGHRS, CDR2 YFSETQ. This CDR3 is built from 13 residues. V lost 0 bases and J lost 6, with 9 bases in between. The CDR3 DNA follows: TGCGCCAGCAGCTTGGCCCCAGGGAATGGCTACACCTTC. Protein sequence: CASSLAPGNGYTF.

This chain joins TRBV7-2 and TRBJ2-7; 8 bases match TRBD2. CDR1 and CDR2 from the germline V gene are SGHTA and FQGNSA. The CDR3 runs 14 residues. Unmatched junction bases numbered 5, after V lost 6 bases and J lost 1 base. Here the CDR3 DNA reads TGTGCCAGCAGTAAACTAGCGGCGTCCTACGAGCAGTACTTC. Protein sequence: CASSKLAASYEQYF.

The CDR3, as DNA: TGCGCCAGCAGCCAAAAGTGGGACACCGAGGGGGGACACGGCTACAATGAGCAGTTCTTC. Translation: CASSQKWDTEGGHGYNEQFF. The rearrangement uses TRBV4-3 and TRBJ2-1; the D gene could be TRBD1 or TRBD2 (6 bases each). CDR1 and CDR2 (germline): LGHNA, YSLEER. V lost 2 bases to trimming and J lost 3 bases, with 26 bases between them. This CDR3 comprises 20 residues.

V gene TRBV6-6 combines with J gene TRBJ1-2; D is possibly TRBD1 (5 bases). Looked up from germline, CDR1 is MNHNY and CDR2 is SVGAGI (reference sequence). This CDR3 spans 12 amino acids. The germline V and J ends were trimmed by 7 bases and 4 bases, with 10 bases remaining between them. The CDR3 loop is CASITGAYGYTF. CDR3 in DNA: TGTGCCAGCATAACCGGGGCCTATGGCTACACCTTC.

The chain combines TRBV2 with TRBJ1-1; 7 bases are a match to TRBD1. V was clipped by 7 bases and J by 10 bases; unmatched bases: 6. This CDR3 comprises 11 residues. Germline assignment: CDR1 SNHLY and CDR2 FYNNEI. CDR3 in amino acids: CASNTGARAFF. Here the CDR3 DNA reads TGTGCCAGCAATACAGGGGCGAGAGCTTTCTTT.

The V and J genes are TRBV2 and TRBJ1-2, with 10 bases that match TRBD1. The length of the CDR3 is 15 residues. CDR1 and CDR2 from the germline V gene are SNHLY and FYNNEI. J lost 2 bases, V lost 4 bases, and 4 bases had no gene match. The CDR3 spells CASSVVGQGNYGYTF. CDR3 in DNA: TGTGCCAGCAGTGTAGTGGGACAGGGGAACTATGGCTACACCTTC.